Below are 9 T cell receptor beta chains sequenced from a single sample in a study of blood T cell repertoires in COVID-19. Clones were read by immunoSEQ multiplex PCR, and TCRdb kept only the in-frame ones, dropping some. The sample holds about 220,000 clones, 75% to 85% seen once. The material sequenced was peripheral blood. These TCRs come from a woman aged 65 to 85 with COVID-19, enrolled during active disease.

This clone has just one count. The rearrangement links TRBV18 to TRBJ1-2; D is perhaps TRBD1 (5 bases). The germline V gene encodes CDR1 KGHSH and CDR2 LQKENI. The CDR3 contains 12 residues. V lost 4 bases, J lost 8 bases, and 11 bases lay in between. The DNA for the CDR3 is TGTGCCAGCTCACAGGGGTCGGAGGGCTACACCTTC. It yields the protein CASSQGSEGYTF.

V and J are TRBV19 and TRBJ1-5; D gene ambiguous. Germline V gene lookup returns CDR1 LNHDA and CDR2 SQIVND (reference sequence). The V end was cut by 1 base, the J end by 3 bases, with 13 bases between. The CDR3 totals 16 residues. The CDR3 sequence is CASSIGGGRFNQPQHF. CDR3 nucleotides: TGTGCCAGTAGTATAGGAGGAGGGCGGTTCAATCAGCCCCAGCATTTT.

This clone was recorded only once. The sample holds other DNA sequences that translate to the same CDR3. This CDR3 is CASSLGEGTEAFF. CDR3 in DNA: TGTGCCAGCAGTTTAGGAGAAGGCACTGAAGCTTTCTTT. The rearrangement joins TRBV6-2 or TRBV6-3 to TRBJ1-1; D is uncertain. CDR1 and CDR2 from the germline V gene are MNHEY and SVGEGT. Trimming shortened V by 4 bases and J by 4 bases, and 10 bases separated the two germline ends. The CDR3 extends over 13 amino acids.

The DNA for the CDR3 is TGTGCCAGCAGCGCCACCGGGACAGGATTAGTTGGCTACACCTTC. This encodes CASSATGTGLVGYTF. V gene TRBV5-6 combines with J gene TRBJ1-2, with 8 positions matching TRBD1. There are 15 residues in the CDR3. CDR1 is SGHDT, CDR2 YYEEEE, per germline. The V gene end was trimmed by 4 bases and the J gene end by 7 bases; junction bases not matched to a gene: 12.

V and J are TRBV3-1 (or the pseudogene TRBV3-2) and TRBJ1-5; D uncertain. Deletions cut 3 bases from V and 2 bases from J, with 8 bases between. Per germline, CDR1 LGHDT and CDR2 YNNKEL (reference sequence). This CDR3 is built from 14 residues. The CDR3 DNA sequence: TGTGCCAGCAGCCAGTTGGGAGGCAATCAGCCCCAGCATTTT. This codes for CASSQLGGNQPQHF.

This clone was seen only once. CDR3 DNA: TGTGCCAGCAGGGGACAGGGGGCGAACACTGAAGCTTTCTTT. Protein product: CASRGQGANTEAFF. This chain links TRBV28 with TRBJ1-1, with 12 bases aligning to TRBD1. This CDR3 spans 14 amino acids. V dropped 6 bases and J dropped 1; count of bases not matched to a gene: 0. Looked up from germline, CDR1 is MDHEN and CDR2 is SYDVKM. The full variable domain, rest sourced from reference TRBV28 and TRBJ1-1, is DVKVTQSSRYLVKRTGEKVFLECVQDMDHENMFWYRQDPGLGLRLIYFSYDVKMKEKGDIPEGYSVSREKKERFSLILESASTNQTSMYLCASRGQGANTEAFFGQGTRLTVV.

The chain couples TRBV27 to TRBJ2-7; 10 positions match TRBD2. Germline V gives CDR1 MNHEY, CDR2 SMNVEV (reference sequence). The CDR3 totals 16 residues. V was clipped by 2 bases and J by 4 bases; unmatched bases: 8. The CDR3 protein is CASSLGRASGGYEQYF. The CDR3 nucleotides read TGTGCCAGCAGTTTAGGTCGTGCTAGCGGGGGATACGAGCAGTACTTC.

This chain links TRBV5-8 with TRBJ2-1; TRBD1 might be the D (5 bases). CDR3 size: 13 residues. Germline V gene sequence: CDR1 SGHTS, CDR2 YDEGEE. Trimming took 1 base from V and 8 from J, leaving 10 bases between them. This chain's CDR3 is CASSLLGVDEQFF. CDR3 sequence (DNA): TGTGCCAGCAGCTTGTTAGGGGTGGATGAGCAGTTCTTC.

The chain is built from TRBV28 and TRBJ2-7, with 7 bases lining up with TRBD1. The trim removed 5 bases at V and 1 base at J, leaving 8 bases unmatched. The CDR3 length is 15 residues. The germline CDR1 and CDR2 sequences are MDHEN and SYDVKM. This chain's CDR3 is CASSVPGQPSYEQYF. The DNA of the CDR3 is TGTGCCAGCAGTGTACCGGGACAGCCATCCTACGAGCAGTACTTC.